A single sample gave rise to the 3 T cell receptor beta chains below, sequenced in a study of post-analysis software for immune sequencing data. Overall study findings and caveats: About five TRBV segments, including TRBV5-6, TRBV5-1 and TRBV20-1, were more frequent in patients than controls.

Antigens of these TCRs are unknown. Unique molecular identifiers were carried by the TCR beta cDNA libraries. TCRdb re-derived calls from the PCR reads in MiXCR, one entry per CDR3 protein. The table records hundreds of thousands of distinct CDR3 sequences, around 27% of them present only once. The specimen sequenced was blood. The receptors were gathered from a girl between 5 and 17 years old with multiple sclerosis.

The V gene is TRBV7-9, the J gene TRBJ1-5, with D possibly matching TRBD1 (6 bases). Looked up from germline, CDR1 is SEHNR and CDR2 is FQNEAQ (reference sequence). V was trimmed by 5 bases and J by 4 bases, leaving 9 bases between them. This CDR3 has 13 residues. The CDR3 is CASSRGWNQPQHF. Written as DNA, the CDR3 is TGTGCCAGCAGCAGGGGGTGGAATCAGCCCCAGCATTTT.

This clonotype has only a few counts. The chain employs TRBV11-2 and TRBJ2-5, with a tentative D call TRBD1 (6 bases). This CDR3 region has 19 residues. Germline V CDR1 and CDR2: SGHAT, FQNNGV. The germline V and J ends were trimmed by 0 bases and 3 bases, with 23 bases remaining between them. The CDR3 here is CASSLDSQTGQLPKETQYF. CDR3 nucleotide sequence: TGTGCCAGCAGCTTAGATTCCCAAACAGGACAGTTACCGAAAGAGACCCAGTACTTC.

The chain joins TRBV7-8 to TRBJ1-1; 9 bases match TRBD1. Per germline, CDR1 SGHVS and CDR2 FQNEAQ. J was trimmed by 1 base and V by 5 bases; bases with no gene match: 5. CDR3 length: 15 residues. As DNA, the CDR3 is TGTGCCAGCAGCCACAGGGGGCGTGGGAACACTGAAGCTTTCTTT. Residues: CASSHRGRGNTEAFF.